The rows below give T cell receptor beta chains drawn from one sample of a study of neurological immune-mediated disorders. TCRdb reprocessed the 5' RACE reads with MiXCR, giving one entry per CDR3 protein. In the table there are 70,000 to 90,000 distinct CDR3 sequences, about 5.2% of which are singletons. Sequencing input: PBMCs. The receptors originated from a woman in her thirties with multiple sclerosis. Both conserved end residues are part of each CDR3. Fields, in order: D gene, J gene, V gene, clone size, CDR3 DNA, CDR3 protein. A D gene is named only where the DNA matches it firmly. Clone size is given for some rows only: seen once, a few or many times, or a class if the clone is expanded.

d_gene: TRBD2; j_gene: TRBJ2-3; v_gene: TRBV12-3/TRBV12-4; abundance: many; CDR3nt: TGTGCCAGCAGTTCCTACGGGGGGGCCGTCACAGATACGCAGTATTTT; CDR3aa: CASSSYGGAVTDTQYF
d_gene: TRBD1; j_gene: TRBJ1-2; v_gene: TRBV7-3; abundance: .; CDR3nt: TGTGCCAGCAGCCAGGACAGGCTGACTAACTATGGCTACACCTTC; CDR3aa: CASSQDRLTNYGYTF
d_gene: .; j_gene: TRBJ1-5; v_gene: TRBV7-9; abundance: many; CDR3nt: TGTGCCAGCAGCCCTTCATGGAGCAATCAGCCCCAGCATTTT; CDR3aa: CASSPSWSNQPQHF
d_gene: TRBD2; j_gene: TRBJ2-2; v_gene: TRBV5-1; abundance: many; CDR3nt: TGCGCCAGCAGCCTGGGGACTAGCGAGACCACCGGGGAGCTGTTTTTT; CDR3aa: CASSLGTSETTGELFF
d_gene: .; j_gene: TRBJ2-2; v_gene: TRBV14; abundance: .; CDR3nt: TGTGCCAGCAGCCATGGCGTCCGGGCCCCACAAAGGTCCGGGGAGCTGTTTTTT; CDR3aa: CASSHGVRAPQRSGELFF
d_gene: TRBD2; j_gene: TRBJ2-2; v_gene: TRBV7-9; abundance: few; CDR3nt: TGTGCCAGCAGCATAAAGAGGACTAGCTGGAACACCGGGGAGCTGTTTTTT; CDR3aa: CASSIKRTSWNTGELFF
d_gene: .; j_gene: TRBJ1-1; v_gene: TRBV10-3; abundance: many; CDR3nt: TGTGCCATCCTGACAGAGAACACTGAAGCTTTCTTT; CDR3aa: CAILTENTEAFF
d_gene: TRBD1; j_gene: TRBJ1-4; v_gene: TRBV12-3/TRBV12-4; abundance: many; CDR3nt: TGTGCCAGCAGGTCCGGGACAGGGGACGAAAAACTGTTTTTT; CDR3aa: CASRSGTGDEKLFF
d_gene: .; j_gene: TRBJ2-1; v_gene: TRBV20-1; abundance: many; CDR3nt: TGCAGTGCTAGCTCTCTAACTAGTTCGCGCTCCTACAATGAGCAGTTCTTC; CDR3aa: CSASSLTSSRSYNEQFF
d_gene: .; j_gene: TRBJ1-4; v_gene: TRBV3-1; abundance: many; CDR3nt: TGTGCCAGCAGCCAAAGGACAGCCCCCGAAAAACTGTTTTTT; CDR3aa: CASSQRTAPEKLFF
d_gene: TRBD2; j_gene: TRBJ2-7; v_gene: TRBV20-1; abundance: many; CDR3nt: TGCAGTGCTAGAACTAGCGTCAGGAGGGTACCCTACGAGCAGTACTTC; CDR3aa: CSARTSVRRVPYEQYF
d_gene: TRBD2; j_gene: TRBJ2-5; v_gene: TRBV20-1; abundance: many; CDR3nt: TGCAGTGCTACCTCCCCTAGCGGGAGTTTGGAGACCCAGTACTTC; CDR3aa: CSATSPSGSLETQYF
d_gene: .; j_gene: TRBJ2-1; v_gene: TRBV10-3; abundance: few; CDR3nt: TGTGCCATCAGTGACCCTATGACCTATGGCCCGGAGCAGTTCTTC; CDR3aa: CAISDPMTYGPEQFF
d_gene: .; j_gene: TRBJ2-5; v_gene: TRBV5-1; abundance: many; CDR3nt: TGCGCCAGCAGCTTGGCCCTAGGTATCCAAGAGACCCAGTACTTC; CDR3aa: CASSLALGIQETQYF
d_gene: .; j_gene: TRBJ2-3; v_gene: TRBV5-1; abundance: many; CDR3nt: TGCGCCAGCAGCTTAACAGGGTCACAAGATACGCAGTATTTT; CDR3aa: CASSLTGSQDTQYF
d_gene: .; j_gene: TRBJ1-6; v_gene: TRBV12-3/TRBV12-4; abundance: many; CDR3nt: TGTGCCAGCAGTCCCCCCGGCAGGAATAATTCACCCCTCCACTTT; CDR3aa: CASSPPGRNNSPLHF
d_gene: TRBD2; j_gene: TRBJ2-5; v_gene: TRBV6-5; abundance: many; CDR3nt: TGTGCCAGCAGCGGACTAGCGGGAGGAAACCAAGAGACCCAGTACTTC; CDR3aa: CASSGLAGGNQETQYF
d_gene: TRBD1; j_gene: TRBJ2-7; v_gene: TRBV12-3/TRBV12-4; abundance: many; CDR3nt: TGTGCCAGCAGTACCGCGGGACAGGGGTCGTACGAGCAGTACTTC; CDR3aa: CASSTAGQGSYEQYF
d_gene: .; j_gene: TRBJ2-1; v_gene: TRBV11-2; abundance: few; CDR3nt: TGTGCCAGCAGCTTAGATTCCCGCAATTGGGGGCCCGTAGGGAATGAGCAGTTCTTC; CDR3aa: CASSLDSRNWGPVGNEQFF